Below, 13 T cell receptor beta chains from the same sample are listed, as sequenced in a study of cytomegalovirus exposure and HLA in healthy donors. Here immunoSEQ multiplex PCR was the method, and the copy in TCRdb shows in-frame clones only, minus some. Of 68,000 or so clones detected, roughly nine tenths appear once; the ten largest clones hold around 3%. The source material was PBMCs. The receptor set was obtained from a man aged 18 to 29 in good health and CMV-seronegative.

In this sample, this clone turned up a few times. The chain employs TRBV2 and TRBJ2-3; D may be TRBD2 (7 bases). V lost 3 bases to trimming and J lost 4 bases, with 11 bases between them. This CDR3 spans 14 amino acids. CDR1 and CDR2 from the germline V gene are SNHLY and FYNNEI. The chain's CDR3 is CASSETGGPDTQYF. CDR3 DNA: TGTGCCAGCAGTGAGACCGGGGGGCCAGATACGCAGTATTTT.

V gene TRBV5-4 combines with J gene TRBJ2-1; 12 bases align to TRBD2. The length of the CDR3 is 16 residues. The junction had 12 bases not matched to a gene; V was cut back by 4 bases and J by 10 bases. Germline V CDR1 and CDR2: SGHNT, YYREEE (reference sequence). CDR3 region: CASSPWLAGGPEEQFF. CDR3 nucleotides: TGTGCCAGCAGCCCCTGGCTAGCGGGAGGGCCTGAGGAGCAGTTCTTC.

The V and J genes are TRBV9 and TRBJ1-2; D gene ambiguous. Germline V gene data show CDR1 as SGDLS and CDR2 as YYNGEE. The CDR3 totals 15 residues. The V gene lost 0 bases and the J gene lost 0 bases, with 9 bases spanning the gap. This CDR3 reads CASSVASTSNYGYTF. CDR3 bases: TGTGCCAGCAGCGTAGCCTCCACATCTAACTATGGCTACACCTTC.

The CDR3 loop is CASSATSVSHEQFF. The CDR3 bases are TGTGCCAGCAGCGCGACTAGTGTTAGCCATGAGCAGTTCTTC. V usage is TRBV7-9 and J usage is TRBJ2-1; D possibly corresponds to TRBD2 (6 bases). Trimming cost V 5 bases and J 8 bases, with 16 bases left between them. CDR1 and CDR2 (germline): SEHNR, FQNEAQ (reference sequence). This CDR3 contains 14 residues.

The chain carries TRBV19 and TRBJ2-1, with TRBD2 matching over 8 bases. V lost 8 bases, J lost 5 bases, and 8 bases stayed unmatched. The germline V gene has CDR1 LNHDA and CDR2 SQIVND (reference sequence). The CDR3 spans 14 residues. In nucleotides, the CDR3 is TGTGCCAGTGAACGGGGGGGGGCCAACAATGAGCAGTTCTTC. This encodes CASERGGANNEQFF.

The V gene is TRBV27, the J gene TRBJ2-3; 11 bases line up with TRBD2. Germline-derived CDR1 and CDR2 are MNHEY and SMNVEV (reference sequence). CDR3 length: 15 amino acids. After removal of 5 bases from V and 3 bases from J, the junction contained 4 bases not matched to a gene. CDR3 nucleotides: TGTGCCAGCAGTCCGACTAGCGGGATTACAGATACGCAGTATTTT. Translated: CASSPTSGITDTQYF.

The chain carries TRBV4-3 and TRBJ1-3, with a weak D call TRBD1 (5 bases). Germline V gives CDR1 LGHNA, CDR2 YSLEER. This CDR3 has 16 amino acids. V was cut by 4 bases and J by 0 bases, with 13 bases left in between. In DNA form, the CDR3 reads TGCGCCAGCAGCCCAGAGTGGGGGGGCTCTGGAAACACCATATATTTT. It yields the protein CASSPEWGGSGNTIYF.

The rearrangement joins TRBV28 to TRBJ1-1; 10 bases fit TRBD1. Germline loops: CDR1 MDHEN, CDR2 SYDVKM. V dropped 7 bases and J dropped 10; count of bases not matched to a gene: 15. The length of the CDR3 is 15 residues. CDR3 amino acids: CASTQWGTGDVVAFF. The CDR3 bases are TGTGCCAGCACCCAATGGGGGACAGGGGATGTTGTAGCTTTCTTT.

This clone was counted once. This chain joins TRBV2 and TRBJ2-3; 7 bases map to TRBD2. The CDR3 totals 11 residues. After removal of 8 bases from V and 9 bases from J, the junction contained 5 bases not matched to a gene. In germline, CDR1 is SNHLY, CDR2 FYNNEI. The CDR3 nucleotides read TGTGCCAGCGGGGGGGAGGAGACGCAGTATTTT. Amino acids: CASGGEETQYF. The variable domain in full, completed from reference TRBV2 and TRBJ2-3, reads EPEVTQTPSHQVTQMGQEVILRCVPISNHLYFYWYRQILGQKVEFLVSFYNNEISEKSEIFDDQFSVERPDGSNFTLKIRSTKLEDSAMYFCASGGEETQYFGPGTRLTVL.

The rearrangement joins TRBV11-2 to TRBJ2-2, with D maybe TRBD2 (5 bases). Between the trimmed V and J ends, which lost 0 bases and 4 bases, there was a span of 9 bases. The CDR3 spans 15 residues. CDR1 and CDR2 from the germline V gene are SGHAT and FQNNGV. CDR3 nucleotides: TGTGCCAGCAGCTTAGATCCTACTAGCACCGGGGAGCTGTTTTTT. Its protein is CASSLDPTSTGELFF. Filled out from reference TRBV11-2 and TRBJ2-2, the complete variable domain reads EAGVAQSPRYKIIEKRQSVAFWCNPISGHATLYWYQQILGQGPKLLIQFQNNGVVDDSQLPKDRFSAERLKGVDSTLKIQPAKLEDSAVYLCASSLDPTSTGELFFGEGSRLTVL.

The chain combines TRBV6-1 with TRBJ2-5; 8 bases agree with TRBD2. Per germline, CDR1 MNHNS and CDR2 SASEGT. J lost 6 bases, V lost 6 bases, and 9 bases had no gene match. CDR3 size: 14 residues. CDR3 nucleotide sequence: TGTGCCAGCAGCCCTGGGACTAGTGGGCAGACCCAGTACTTC. Protein product: CASSPGTSGQTQYF.

The count of this clone is one. This chain connects TRBV6-1 to TRBJ2-7, with 9 bases that match TRBD2. Germline V gene lookup returns CDR1 MNHNS and CDR2 SASEGT. This CDR3 has 13 amino acids. V trimming: 4 bases; J trimming: 6 bases; junction bases outside the gene matches: 4. For the CDR3, the DNA is TGTGCCAGCAGTGTGGGGACTAGCTTCGAGCAGTACTTC. Amino acid sequence: CASSVGTSFEQYF.

The V and J genes are TRBV7-9 and TRBJ2-3; D is undetermined. CDR1 and CDR2 from the germline V gene are SEHNR and FQNEAQ (reference sequence). The V and J ends lost 7 bases and 0 bases respectively, with 14 bases between them. The CDR3 is made up of 15 amino acids. CDR3 nucleotides: TGTGCCAGCACCCCGCCGAGGAGAAGCACAGATACGCAGTATTTT. This sequence encodes CASTPPRRSTDTQYF.